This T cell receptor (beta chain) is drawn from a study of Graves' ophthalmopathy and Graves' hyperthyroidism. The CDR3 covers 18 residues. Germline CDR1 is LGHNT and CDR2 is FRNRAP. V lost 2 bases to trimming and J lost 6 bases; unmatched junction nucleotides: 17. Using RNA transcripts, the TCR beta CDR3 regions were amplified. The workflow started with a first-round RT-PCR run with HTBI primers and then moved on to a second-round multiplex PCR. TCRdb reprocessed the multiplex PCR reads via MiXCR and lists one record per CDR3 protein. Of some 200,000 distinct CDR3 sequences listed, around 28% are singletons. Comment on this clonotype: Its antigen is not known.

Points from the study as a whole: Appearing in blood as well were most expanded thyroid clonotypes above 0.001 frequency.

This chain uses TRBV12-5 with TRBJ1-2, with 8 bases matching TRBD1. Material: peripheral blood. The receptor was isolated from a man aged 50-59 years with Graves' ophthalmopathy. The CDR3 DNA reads TGTGCTAGTGGTTTGTGGGTATATATACAGGGGGATGTCAATGGCTACACCTTC. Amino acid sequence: CASGLWVYIQGDVNGYTF.